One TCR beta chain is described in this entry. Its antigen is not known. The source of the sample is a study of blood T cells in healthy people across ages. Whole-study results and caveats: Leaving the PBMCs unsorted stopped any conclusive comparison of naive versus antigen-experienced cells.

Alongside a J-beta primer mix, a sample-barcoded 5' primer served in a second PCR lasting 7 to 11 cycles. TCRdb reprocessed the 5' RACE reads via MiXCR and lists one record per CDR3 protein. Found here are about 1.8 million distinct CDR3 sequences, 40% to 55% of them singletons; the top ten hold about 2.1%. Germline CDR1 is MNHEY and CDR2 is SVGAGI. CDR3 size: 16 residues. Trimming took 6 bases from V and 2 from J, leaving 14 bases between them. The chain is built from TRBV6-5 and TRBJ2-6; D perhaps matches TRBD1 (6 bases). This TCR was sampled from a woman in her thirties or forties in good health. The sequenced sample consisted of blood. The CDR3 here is CASRPGHPTGANVLTF. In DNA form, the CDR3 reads TGTGCCAGCAGGCCGGGACACCCTACTGGGGCCAACGTCCTGACTTTC.